Listed here is a single TCR beta chain. Its antigen is currently unknown. These data come from a study of CD8+ T cells in alopecia areata. Study results and caveats: Sequencing of scalp samples also includes resident alphabeta T cells from normal skin. TCR sharing was clearer in mice than between patients, perhaps partly owing to patient HLA diversity.

CDR1 and CDR2 (germline): MDHEN, SYDVKM. The CDR3 is 12 amino acids. V was trimmed by 3 bases and J by 8 bases, leaving 10 bases between them. RNA, once extracted, was reverse transcribed into cDNA for use as the sequencing template. TCRdb keeps only in-frame clones here, not all; method: immunoSEQ multiplex PCR. This sample has around 150,000 clones, with 55% found just once. Sequencing input: CD4+ T cells sorted from blood. The V gene is TRBV28, the J gene TRBJ1-1; no firm D call. This receptor was obtained from a human donor in good health. The CDR3 DNA follows: TGTGCCAGCAGTTTCGCCCGCCCGGAAGCTTTCTTT. It yields the protein CASSFARPEAFF.